This T cell receptor (beta chain) was sequenced for a study of cytomegalovirus exposure and HLA in healthy donors (dated by TCRdb to 2015 to 2018). About the full investigation: An earlier analysis of several hundred of the donors reported about 260 Gb of sequence data and about 120 million unique TCR beta sequences obtained from approximately 180 million T cells. An early release covering approximately 600 HLA-typed donors comprised about 310 gigabases of sequencing data and around 85 million unique TCR sequences. Of the 350 to 400 genotyped donors, approximately 83% fell in the genetic ancestry cluster associated with self-reported Caucasian donors. The study was designed to test whether signatures of past pathogen exposure could be identified by cataloging public T cell receptors. The study used immunosequencing to profile the T cell repertoires of approximately 690 subjects and linked those repertoires to cytomegalovirus serostatus. Besides the first cohort of 666 subjects, a separate validation cohort made up of roughly 120 different subjects was used. High-throughput TCR immunosequencing, statistical association of individual TCRs with disease status, and machine learning were combined to predict cytomegalovirus infection status. A later analysis re-examined previously published TCR beta repertoires from 500 to 700 donors and added high-resolution HLA genotyping to investigate patterns of TCR occurrence. In the later analysis, no new phenotypic data were used to find candidate immune exposures; instead, reliance was placed on TCR beta sequences and their occurrence across donors. An earlier analysis of some 600 of the donors applied high-throughput TCR beta sequencing to assess whether each TCR beta V gene segment acted as functional or pseudogenic. Alongside the repertoire data, information on donor age, sex, ethnicity and CMV serostatus was compiled. A later genetic analysis used genome-wide SNP genotypes for about 65% of the roughly 700 donors, treating that subset as a discovery cohort. Every repertoire in the discovery cohort had been generated on one and the same sequencing platform. Class I and class II HLA loci were covered by the typing at four-digit resolution. Typing coverage varied by locus: roughly 620-640 donors for A, B, C, DRB1 and DQB1; about 520 for DQA1; approximately 570 for DPA1; fewer than 480 for DPB1. Because of strong linkage in the cohort, roughly five DR-DQ haplotypes were treated as single units for association and clustering. On average, around 200,000 unique TCR beta nucleotide sequences were sequenced per donor among about 400 genotyped donors of the cohort, with roughly 18% of those sequences being non-productive. Overall results and qualifications from the work: Sequencing depth was assumed to be roughly uniform across donors in the presence/absence analyses, though that assumption may not hold. According to a later analysis, TCR association rates differed among HLA loci, with DRB1 alleles showing the most associated TCRs and HLA-C alleles showing the fewest. A further reported finding was that TCR beta sequences accurately predicted the HLA-A and HLA-B alleles for most subjects in the first cohort. About 17 rarely observed V segments, including chromosome 9 orphons, were excluded from the earlier analysis of a few hundred of the donors because counts were too low. Cytomegalovirus status was reported to be diagnosed by the classifier with high specificity and sensitivity in both the original and validation cohorts. The sequencing pipeline was judged likely to have produced a cluster of highly shared sequence variants as a technical artifact. In a later analysis, several top co-occurrence clusters were reported to appear linked to parvovirus B19, influenza, CMV and Epstein-Barr virus. Correlated functional status among segregating V segments might be attributable to linkage disequilibrium, but an unknown experimental factor could not be ruled out. In a later analysis, most CMV-associated TCR beta chains were found to appear HLA-restricted, with HLA associations seemingly driven largely by CMV exposure. The only immune exposure information available for the cohort was CMV serostatus. According to a later genetic analysis, donors in an Asian-associated ancestry cluster had fewer N-insertions in productive TCRs than the approximately 700-donor mean. Only TCR beta chains were sequenced in this cohort, and the absence of alpha or paired-chain data limited detectable features. HLA typing was unavailable for some donors at each locus, so association tests used only the typed subset. In vitro tests confirmed that a few of the cytomegalovirus-associated TCR beta chains recognize cytomegalovirus antigens. The 87-base-pair reads could not distinguish some IMGT-functional V segments, including TRBV6-2 and TRBV6-3, so those segments were excluded. While some public TCRs were present in many individuals, most TCR sequences turned up only very rarely across donors. In a later analysis, HLA-associated TCR beta chains were found to be more clonally expanded and to have lower generation probabilities than equally common non-associated chains. The authors suggested that the approach could potentially be generalized to other disease states and immunological phenotypes. When HLA alleles, especially DR and DQ, strongly co-occurred, TCR associations were difficult to assign to individual alleles. At a false discovery rate of 0.05, a later analysis linked 16,000 or so TCR beta sequences to specific HLA alleles. A total of 164 TCR beta chains were listed by the study as associated with cytomegalovirus. In an earlier analysis of 500 to 650 of the donors, most TCR beta V segments appeared in productive rearrangements about 87% or about 30% of the time, broadly matching IMGT annotations. V-gene and J-gene trimming of TCR beta chains was associated with a missense DCLRE1C variant in a later genetic analysis, and the association was replicated in an independent cohort.

The cohort consisted of fewer than 700 healthy bone marrow donors. Cohort members were all nominally healthy when sampled, although unrecorded immune exposures were likely present. The donor tested CMV seronegative, placing the donor among the 350 to 400 seronegative members of the cohort. Each donor provided a peripheral blood sample, and peripheral blood mononuclear cells were used for TCR beta sequencing. Genomic DNA was extracted from the blood cell samples with the Qiagen DNeasy Blood Extraction Kit. According to the germline V gene (reference sequence), CDR1 reads GTSNPN and CDR2 reads SVGIG. Trimming takes 5 bases from V and 6 bases from J, and the germline ends sit 23 bases apart. The CDR3 contains 16 residues, cysteine and phenylalanine counted. Of all the DNA, just the CDR3 is kept, 48 bases in frame from base 1. Library method: the immunoSEQ multiplex PCR assay. A mixture of 60 forward primers for TCR Vbeta segments and 13 reverse primers for TCR Jbeta segments was used in the multiplex PCR. Amplification of the CDR3 region of rearranged TCR beta genes was performed with a multiplex PCR assay on genomic DNA. Amplified TCR beta libraries were sequenced as 87-base-pair reads on the Illumina HiSeq System. As for the original processing: In a later analysis, 70 million to 95 million unique TCR beta chains were counted across the 666 repertoires, and about 9.9 million of these chains were shared by at least two donors. To remove PCR and sequencing errors, raw reads were error-corrected and collapsed into unique sequences using a nearest-neighbor algorithm that merged closely related sequences. CDR3 sequences were aligned to IMGT reference sequences to assign V, D and J gene segments. For a sequence to be retained, a match of at least six nucleotides to both a V gene segment and a J gene segment was required. Rearrangements were called productive when the CDR3 lacked stop codons and stayed in frame with V and J; all others were non-productive. Following IMGT convention, CDR3 was defined as the stretch from the second conserved V-encoded cysteine to the conserved J-encoded phenylalanine. In an earlier analysis of 587 of the donors, sequences lacking an unambiguous match to a single V gene segment were excluded. In an earlier analysis of several hundred of the donors, V segments were called functional above 56.7% productive rearrangements and were called segregating when the between-donor standard deviation exceeded 5%. A statistical classification framework was built to diagnose cytomegalovirus status from the catalog of TCR beta chain sequences. In a later analysis, TCR nucleotide sequences were compared against IMGT/GENE-DB human TR gene sequences so that V and J genes could be assigned. Using the TCRdist pipeline, a later analysis assigned CDR3 sequences along with most-parsimonious VDJ recombination scenarios. In a later analysis, each TCR beta chain was defined by its CDR3 amino acid sequence together with its V-gene family, and reads lacking a unique V-gene family were excluded. As a way to deal with suspected cross-contamination and a sequencing artifact, a later analysis dropped roughly 600 nucleotide sequences that were highly shared and had low generation probability. In a later analysis, a clonal expansion index was calculated for each public chain from normalized within-repertoire ranks of inferred template counts. A later analysis computed generation probabilities with a VDJ recombination model fitted to out-of-frame rearrangements, and checked the results against IGoR. In a later analysis, TCR-TCR, TCR-HLA and TCR-CMV co-occurrence was scored with hypergeometric tests, and a repertoire-size bias correction was applied to TCR pairs. A later analysis estimated false discovery rates by permuting HLA or CMV assignments 20 times. In a later analysis, co-occurring TCRs were grouped using DBSCAN, and TCRdist sequence similarity was added for clustering within HLA-allele-positive subsets. Co-occurrence clustering excluded repertoires with fewer than 30,000 or more than 120,000 public chains, plus five with anomalous nucleotide sharing. The immuneACCESS repertoire file appears here via TCRdb, limited to in-frame rearrangements. These files lack a portion of the clones; in checked studies, under half of the deficit traces to unresolved V genes, and the cause of the others is not known. V and J calls and clone size follow that table, whereas D and trimming were derived from the DNA. The record for this sample contains about 160,000 clones. Approximately 1.5% of the sample is taken by the ten largest.

For this clone: The specificity of this receptor is unknown.

This clonotype originated in a woman aged 45-65 years in good health and CMV-seronegative. The sequenced sample consisted of PBMCs. The chain uses TRBV30 and TRBJ1-5, with TRBD1 perhaps the D gene, on 6 matching bases. Read as DNA, the sequence is TGTGCCTGGCAAAAAAGGGGACAAAGCACAGGTCAGCCCCAGCATTTT. Translated, it gives CAWQKRGQSTGQPQHF.